The 18 T cell receptor beta chains below come from one sample, sequenced in a study of a mutant IDH1 vaccine in newly diagnosed glioma. Profiling relied on immunoSEQ multiplex PCR, and the TCRdb table lists in-frame clones only, not all of them. The sample has about 83,000 clones, roughly nine tenths seen once; the top ten hold about 0.61%. Time point given: week 5, during vaccination. What each vaccine dose contained was 300 ug of mutant IDH1 20-mer peptide, accompanied by topical imiquimod. Their target antigens are unknown. The sequencing used PBMCs, collected from a glioma patient whose treatment included an IDH1 peptide vaccine. These receptors were collected from a woman between 50 and 59 years old with glioma.

This chain joins TRBV18 and TRBJ2-5, with a weak D call TRBD2 (7 bases). Germline assignment: CDR1 KGHSH and CDR2 LQKENI. Trimming stripped 3 bases from V and 5 bases from J, with 19 bases between. This CDR3 region has 16 residues. In DNA form, the CDR3 reads TGTGCCAGCTCACCGACGTCGGGGGGCGGAGGGGAGACCCAGTACTTC. Its translation: CASSPTSGGGGETQYF.

The chain carries TRBV5-1 and TRBJ1-1; D not certain. Germline values: CDR1 SGHRS, CDR2 YFSETQ. Trimming took off 0 bases at V and 4 bases at J, with 7 bases between the two ends. There are 13 residues in the CDR3. The CDR3 here is CASSLVARTEAFF. CDR3 DNA sequence: TGCGCCAGCAGCTTGGTGGCGCGCACTGAAGCTTTCTTT.

This rearrangement joins TRBV15 to TRBJ2-2, with 10 positions matching TRBD1. The CDR3 is 16 amino acids. Germline values: CDR1 LNHNV, CDR2 YYDKDF (reference sequence). V gave up 5 bases and J gave up 4 bases; unmatched junction bases: 7. The CDR3 region is CATSEPGQGPTGELFF. CDR3 coding DNA: TGTGCCACCAGCGAACCGGGACAGGGGCCCACCGGGGAGCTGTTTTTT.

The chain links TRBV6-5 to TRBJ1-2; D is perhaps TRBD1 (5 bases). The CDR3 is 11 residues long. The germline V and J ends were trimmed by 8 bases and 2 bases, with 6 bases remaining between them. The germline gives CDR1 MNHEY, CDR2 SVGAGI. Written as DNA, the CDR3 is TGTGCCAGCCGGGGGAACTATGGCTACACCTTC. Its translation: CASRGNYGYTF.

This clone was recorded only once. The chain carries TRBV2 and TRBJ2-7, with 10 nucleotides matching TRBD2. CDR3 length: 15 amino acids. CDR1 and CDR2 from the germline V gene are SNHLY and FYNNEI. The J segment lost 1 base and the V segment lost 6 bases, leaving 6 bases of the junction unmatched. This chain's CDR3 is CASRPWTSGSYEQYF. The CDR3 nucleotides read TGTGCCAGCAGGCCCTGGACTAGCGGATCCTACGAGCAGTACTTC.

V is TRBV5-1 and J is TRBJ1-2; no reliable D call. Germline values: CDR1 SGHRS, CDR2 YFSETQ. The CDR3 runs 15 residues. The germline V and J ends were trimmed by 1 base and 4 bases, with 14 bases remaining between them. The CDR3 here is CASSLYSGDVYGYTF. In DNA form, the CDR3 reads TGCGCCAGCAGCTTGTACAGCGGAGACGTCTATGGCTACACCTTC. Complete variable domain (other parts from reference TRBV5-1 and TRBJ1-2): KAGVTQTPRYLIKTRGQQVTLSCSPISGHRSVSWYQQTPGQGLQFLFEYFSETQRNKGNFPGRFSGRQFSNSRSEMNVSTLELGDSALYLCASSLYSGDVYGYTFGSGTRLTVV.

The rearrangement uses TRBV28 and TRBJ2-7; tentatively, D is TRBD1 or TRBD2 (6 bases each). The CDR3 contains 16 residues. Germline V lookup: CDR1 MDHEN, CDR2 SYDVKM. The V gene lost 4 bases and the J gene lost 2 bases, with 18 bases spanning the gap. In nucleotides, the CDR3 is TGTGCCAGCAGTTCCCTCGGGGGCCCCATGACCTACGAGCAGTACTTC. Residues: CASSSLGGPMTYEQYF. The full variable domain, with the rest looked up from reference TRBV28 and TRBJ2-7, is DVKVTQSSRYLVKRTGEKVFLECVQDMDHENMFWYRQDPGLGLRLIYFSYDVKMKEKGDIPEGYSVSREKKERFSLILESASTNQTSMYLCASSSLGGPMTYEQYFGPGTRLTVT.

This clone was counted a single time. This chain links TRBV27 with TRBJ2-3; no clear D gene. The CDR3 length is 13 residues. Germline V gene lookup returns CDR1 MNHEY and CDR2 SMNVEV (reference sequence). The V end was cut by 2 bases, the J end by 9 bases, with 12 bases between. The chain's CDR3 is CASSLKGQATQYF. The CDR3 DNA sequence: TGTGCCAGCAGTTTAAAGGGTCAAGCGACGCAGTATTTT.

The CDR3 coding sequence is TGCGCCAGCAGACAGAGCGGGAGGTCCTACAATGAGCAGTTCTTC. This codes for CASRQSGRSYNEQFF. The chain joins TRBV4-1 to TRBJ2-1, with 9 bases fitting TRBD2. With 6 bases clipped from V and 1 base from J, the junction kept 4 bases outside the gene matches. This CDR3 has 15 amino acids. CDR1 is MGHRA, CDR2 YSYEKL, per germline.

The CDR3 nucleotides are TGTGCCAGCAGTTACTCCCCCCAGATCACAGATACGCAGTATTTT. This encodes CASSYSPQITDTQYF. V and J are TRBV6-5 and TRBJ2-3; D gene ambiguous. Trimming left V 0 bases short and J 2 bases short, with 9 bases between. The germline CDR1 and CDR2 sequences are MNHEY and SVGAGI. This CDR3 is built from 15 residues.

Comment on this clone: Other DNA sequences in this sample translate to the same CDR3. The genes are TRBV9 and TRBJ2-3; D unclear. Germline lookup yields CDR1 SGDLS and CDR2 YYNGEE. V was pared by 0 bases and J by 1 base, with 9 bases between. CDR3 length: 15 residues. DNA for the CDR3: TGTGCCAGCAGCGTAGTGGGTGTGGGCACAGATACGCAGTATTTT. It is translated as CASSVVGVGTDTQYF. The full variable domain, its missing parts supplied by reference TRBV9 and TRBJ2-3, is DSGVTQTPKHLITATGQRVTLRCSPRSGDLSVYWYQQSLDQGLQFLIQYYNGEERAKGNILERFSAQQFPDLHSELNLSSLELGDSALYFCASSVVGVGTDTQYFGPGTRLTVL.

The rearrangement links TRBV11-2 to TRBJ2-5; D tentatively reads TRBD1 or TRBD2 (5 bases each). Trimming left V 0 bases short and J 9 bases short, with 8 bases between. The CDR3 has 12 amino acids. CDR1 and CDR2 from the germline V gene are SGHAT and FQNNGV. The CDR3 spells CASSLDRGAQYF. The CDR3 DNA reads as TGTGCCAGCAGCTTAGACAGAGGGGCCCAGTACTTC.

This sequence joins TRBV5-1 and TRBJ2-1; D is uncertain. The V gene lost 0 bases and the J gene lost 3 bases, with 7 bases spanning the gap. Germline-derived CDR1 and CDR2 are SGHRS and YFSETQ. The CDR3 spans 14 residues. CDR3 DNA sequence: TGCGCCAGCAGCTTGGTCCTAAACTACAATGAGCAGTTCTTC. Translating it yields CASSLVLNYNEQFF.

The chain uses TRBV6-5 and TRBJ2-5, with a possible D match to TRBD1 (5 bases). Gene TRBJ2-7 matches the end of the DNA better, so the J call may be wrong. CDR1 and CDR2 (germline): MNHEY, SVGAGI. This CDR3 is 15 amino acids long. The CDR3 sequence: CASRTVKALSYEQYF. The CDR3 DNA follows: TGTGCCAGCAGGACAGTTAAGGCACTCTCCTACGAGCAGTACTTC.

The J gene is TRBJ2-5, the V gene TRBV11-3; D may correspond to TRBD1 or TRBD2 (5 bases each). Germline lookup yields CDR1 SGHNT and CDR2 YENEEA. CDR3 length equals 15 residues. Trimming removed 5 bases from V and 5 bases from J, with 18 bases in between. This chain's CDR3 is CASSRGRGAQETQYF. The CDR3 DNA reads as TGTGCCAGCAGCCGGGGTAGGGGCGCGCAGGAGACCCAGTACTTC.

The rearrangement uses TRBV6-5 and TRBJ1-5; 9 bases line up with TRBD1. The CDR3 spans 15 residues. CDR1 and CDR2 (germline): MNHEY, SVGAGI. The junction had 9 bases not matched to a gene; V was cut back by 5 bases and J by 7 bases. CDR3 sequence reads: CASSKSRTGAQPQHF. CDR3 DNA sequence: TGTGCCAGCAGTAAATCCAGGACAGGGGCCCAGCCCCAGCATTTT.

This clone came up once. The chain joins TRBV28 to TRBJ2-7; D is perhaps TRBD1 (6 bases). Per the germline V gene, CDR1 is MDHEN and CDR2 is SYDVKM. Trimming stripped 6 bases from V and 5 bases from J, with 17 bases between. The CDR3 loop spans 14 amino acids. CDR3 region: CASSYPGGIDEQYF. The CDR3 coding sequence is TGTGCCAGCAGCTATCCTGGGGGCATCGACGAGCAGTACTTC.

The V gene is TRBV5-1, the J gene TRBJ2-2, with 8 bases that match TRBD1. This CDR3 has 14 amino acids. Looked up from germline, CDR1 is SGHRS and CDR2 is YFSETQ. V shed 4 bases and J 7 bases; nucleotides not matched to a gene: 6. The CDR3, as DNA: TGCGCCAGCAGCCCCGGGACAGGTTACGGGGAGCTGTTTTTT. Protein product: CASSPGTGYGELFF.